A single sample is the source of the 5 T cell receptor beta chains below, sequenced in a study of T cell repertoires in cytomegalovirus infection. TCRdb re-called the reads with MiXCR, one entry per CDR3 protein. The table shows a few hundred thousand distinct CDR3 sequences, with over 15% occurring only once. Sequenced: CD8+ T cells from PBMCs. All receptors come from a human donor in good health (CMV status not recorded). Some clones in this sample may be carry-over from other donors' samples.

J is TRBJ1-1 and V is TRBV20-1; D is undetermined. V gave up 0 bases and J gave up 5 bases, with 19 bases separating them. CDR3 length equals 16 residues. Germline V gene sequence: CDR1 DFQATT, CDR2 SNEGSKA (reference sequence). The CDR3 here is CSARDRAGGLWTEAFF. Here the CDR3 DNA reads TGCAGTGCTAGAGATCGTGCAGGAGGCCTGTGGACTGAAGCTTTCTTT.

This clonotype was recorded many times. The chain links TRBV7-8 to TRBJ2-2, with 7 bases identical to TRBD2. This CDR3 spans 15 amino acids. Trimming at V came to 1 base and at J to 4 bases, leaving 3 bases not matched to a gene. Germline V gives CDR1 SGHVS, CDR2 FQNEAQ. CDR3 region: CASSLVPGGTGELFF. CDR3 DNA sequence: TGTGCCAGCAGCTTAGTCCCGGGGGGCACCGGGGAGCTGTTTTTT.

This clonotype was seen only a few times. This CDR3 reads CASSETGVMQYF. The CDR3 DNA follows: TGTGCCAGCAGTGAAACAGGGGTGATGCAGTATTTT. V gene TRBV6-1 combines with J gene TRBJ2-3; 7 nucleotides match TRBD1. The CDR3 length is 12 residues. V was clipped by 2 bases and J by 11 bases; unmatched bases: 4. Germline-derived CDR1 and CDR2 are MNHNS and SASEGT.

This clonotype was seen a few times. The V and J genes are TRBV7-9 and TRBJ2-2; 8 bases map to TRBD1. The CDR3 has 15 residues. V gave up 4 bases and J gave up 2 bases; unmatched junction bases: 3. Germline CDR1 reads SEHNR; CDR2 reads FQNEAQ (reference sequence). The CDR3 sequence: CASSSGQENTGELFF. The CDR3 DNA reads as TGTGCCAGCAGCTCGGGACAGGAAAACACCGGGGAGCTGTTTTTT.

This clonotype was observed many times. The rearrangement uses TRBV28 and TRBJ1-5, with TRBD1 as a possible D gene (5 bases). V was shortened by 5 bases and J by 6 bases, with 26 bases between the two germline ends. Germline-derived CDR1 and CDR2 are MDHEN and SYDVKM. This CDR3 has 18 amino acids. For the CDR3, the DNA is TGTGCCAGCAGTAACTCCGGGACCGATAAGCCCGTTCTTCAGCCCCAGCATTTT. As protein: CASSNSGTDKPVLQPQHF.